Listed below are T cell receptor beta chains from one sample, sequenced in a study of blood T cells in healthy people across ages. TCRdb processed the 5' RACE reads anew with MiXCR; each CDR3 protein has one entry. The sample consists of 550,000 to 600,000 distinct CDR3 sequences, 25% to 30% of them appearing once. The sequenced sample was blood. The origin of the receptors is a woman aged 70-85 years in good health. The CDR3 runs from the conserved cysteine through the conserved F or W. The order of the fields is J gene, V gene, CDR3 protein.

TRBJ1-2	TRBV29-1	CSVDVGTGNYGYTF
TRBJ2-5	TRBV10-3	CAISDRQETQYF
TRBJ2-5	TRBV29-1	CSVARGRGETQYF
-	TRBV10-3	CAISESYSKTYEQYF
TRBJ1-2	TRBV7-9	CASSGQESYGYTF
TRBJ1-2	TRBV6-2/TRBV6-3	CASSYPGLYGYTF
TRBJ1-4	TRBV12-5	CASGLGQGDEKLFF
TRBJ1-4	TRBV30	CAWSGQVGEKLFF
TRBJ1-2	TRBV4-2	CASSQDRGTHYGYTF
TRBJ1-2	TRBV15	CATSRDLYGYTF
TRBJ2-3	TRBV3-1	CASSQELLAGGPHTQYF
TRBJ2-3	TRBV12-3/TRBV12-4	CASRSVSADTQYF
-	TRBV4-2	CASSQGVRRGGLHEQFF
TRBJ2-5	TRBV9	CASSVGGQGPFQETQYF
TRBJ1-5	TRBV28	CASRRDGNQPQHF
TRBJ1-5	TRBV20-1	CSARGSGVQPQHF
TRBJ1-2	TRBV3-1	CASSQVGTGKVGKKGYTF
TRBJ1-1	TRBV20-1	CSAPRQGWVSTEAFF
TRBJ1-5	TRBV7-2	CASSDLGTGVGQPQHF
TRBJ1-2	TRBV7-2	CASSLNRGLDGYTF
TRBJ1-6	TRBV6-5	CASSYSGAPLSNSPLHF
TRBJ1-3	TRBV20-1	CSARVKGGNTIYF
TRBJ2-5	TRBV6-6	CASSLWGQETQYF
TRBJ2-7	TRBV4-2	CASSLIGQVQEQYF
TRBJ2-1	TRBV24-1	CATSAWGEQGYGEQFF
TRBJ1-5	TRBV18	CASSPRDRDSNQPQHF
TRBJ1-2	TRBV20-1	CSARTGQTRGYTF
TRBJ2-3	TRBV7-2	CASSPSFSDTQYF
TRBJ1-4	TRBV5-1	CASSLDSYNEKLFF
TRBJ1-2	TRBV29-1	CSVFTPGRGYTF
TRBJ2-3	TRBV29-1	CSVGRGPDTQYF
TRBJ2-5	TRBV24-1	CATSDPGQEETQYF
TRBJ2-1	TRBV3-1	CASSQVERGRQMKQFF
TRBJ2-2	TRBV3-1	CASSLGQGADTGELFF
TRBJ2-6	TRBV6-2/TRBV6-3	CASGRPGANVLTF
TRBJ2-1	TRBV9	CAGQALWTQCF
TRBJ2-4	TRBV30	CAWKAGHIQYF
TRBJ1-2	TRBV6-1	CASSEGSGPNYGYTF
TRBJ1-5	TRBV3-1	CASSQDRGGTNQPQHF
-	TRBV5-1	CASSLERGTTFSGEQFF
TRBJ2-7	TRBV11-1	CASSLSRDSYEQYF
TRBJ2-5	TRBV20-1	CSASPAGFQETQYF
TRBJ2-3	TRBV11-2	CASSLDPSGATDTQYF
TRBJ1-4	TRBV29-1	CSAWSASNEKLFF
TRBJ2-1	TRBV4-3	CASSQDLETGSYNEQFF
-	TRBV18	CASSPVTRETQYF
TRBJ1-1	TRBV3-1	CASSRPGEAEAFF
TRBJ1-5	TRBV5-1	CASSMTGSSNQPQHF
TRBJ1-1	TRBV6-6	CASRHGGGWTEAFF
TRBJ1-2	TRBV7-2	CASSYIPPDNGYTF
TRBJ2-5	TRBV12-3/TRBV12-4	CASMGTETQYF
TRBJ1-5	TRBV6-6	CASSYGSGGSQPQHF